Listed here are 16 T cell receptor beta chains from one sample, sequenced in a study of T cell responses to AZD1222 COVID-19 vaccine. Measured with immunoSEQ multiplex PCR; TCRdb has only the in-frame clones, and not every one. The sample lists about 130,000 clones; about 89% were seen once. This specimen consisted of peripheral blood, obtained on day 0 of AZD1222 vaccination. The receptors derive from an adult in good health.

This chain connects TRBV5-1 to TRBJ1-5; D remains ambiguous. From germline, CDR1 is SGHRS and CDR2 YFSETQ. CDR3 length: 13 amino acids. Deletions cut 0 bases from V and 3 bases from J, with 4 bases between. CDR3 in amino acids: CASSLDTNQPQHF. In DNA form, the CDR3 reads TGCGCCAGCAGCTTGGATACCAATCAGCCCCAGCATTTT.

This chain connects TRBV5-6 to TRBJ2-1; D may match TRBD1 or TRBD2 (6 bases each). CDR3 size: 12 residues. V was pared by 4 bases and J by 9 bases, with 11 bases between. Germline values: CDR1 SGHDT, CDR2 YYEEEE. The CDR3 region is CASSRETGEQFF. Written as DNA, the CDR3 is TGTGCCAGCAGCCGGGAGACAGGTGAGCAGTTCTTC. Filled out from reference TRBV5-6 and TRBJ2-1, the complete variable domain reads DAGVTQSPTHLIKTRGQQVTLRCSPKSGHDTVSWYQQALGQGPQFIFQYYEEEERQRGNFPDRFSGHQFPNYSSELNVNALLLGDSALYLCASSRETGEQFFGPGTRLTVL.

The genes are TRBV5-1 and TRBJ2-1; 7 nucleotides match TRBD2. V dropped 7 bases and J dropped 7; count of bases not matched to a gene: 11. CDR3 length: 14 residues. Germline values: CDR1 SGHRS, CDR2 YFSETQ. CDR3 in amino acids: CASQARLAGNEQFF. The CDR3 nucleotides read TGCGCCAGCCAAGCGAGACTAGCAGGGAATGAGCAGTTCTTC.

This clone occurred a few times. The chain carries TRBV4-3 and TRBJ1-3; possible D gene TRBD1, 6 bases. V lost 2 bases, J lost 2 bases, and 16 bases lay in between. The length of the CDR3 is 17 residues. CDR1 and CDR2 from the germline V gene are LGHNA and YSLEER. In nucleotides, the CDR3 is TGCGCCAGCAGCCAAATACAGGGCCGATTACCTGGAAACACCATATATTTT. Translated: CASSQIQGRLPGNTIYF.

The V gene is TRBV7-3, the J gene TRBJ2-7; the match to TRBD2 covers 7 bases. This CDR3 has 14 amino acids. The junction had 7 bases not matched to a gene; V was cut back by 5 bases and J by 3 bases. In germline, CDR1 is SGHTA, CDR2 FQGTGA. The CDR3 coding sequence is TGTGCCAGCAGCACACTAGCGAACGGCTACGAGCAGTACTTC. It is translated as CASSTLANGYEQYF. The full variable domain, its missing parts supplied by reference TRBV7-3 and TRBJ2-7, is GAGVSQTPSNKVTEKGKYVELRCDPISGHTALYWYRQSLGQGPEFLIYFQGTGAADDSGLPNDRFFAVRPEGSVSTLKIQRTERGDSAVYLCASSTLANGYEQYFGPGTRLTVT.

The rearrangement links TRBV5-1 to TRBJ1-1, with D possibly matching TRBD1 (6 bases). V lost 0 bases to trimming and J lost 0 bases, with 12 bases between them. Germline assignment: CDR1 SGHRS and CDR2 YFSETQ. CDR3 size: 16 residues. CDR3 loop: CASSLERGVLNTEAFF. CDR3 bases: TGCGCCAGCAGCTTGGAGAGGGGGGTCTTGAACACTGAAGCTTTCTTT.

This chain links TRBV4-1 with TRBJ2-1; D is unresolved. V was shortened by 4 bases and J by 4 bases, with 8 bases between the two germline ends. The CDR3 is 13 amino acids. The V gene's germline CDR1 is MGHRA and CDR2 YSYEKL. The CDR3 DNA follows: TGCGCCAGCAGCCCTAATACGTACAATGAGCAGTTCTTC. As protein: CASSPNTYNEQFF.

This chain uses TRBV18 with TRBJ2-7; TRBD1 matches 10 bases. The V gene end was trimmed by 4 bases and the J gene end by 0 bases; junction bases not matched to a gene: 12. The germline V gene encodes CDR1 KGHSH and CDR2 LQKENI. This CDR3 region has 18 residues. The CDR3 sequence: CASSLGQGLGKSSYEQYF. CDR3 nucleotides: TGTGCCAGCTCACTGGGACAGGGGTTAGGGAAAAGCTCCTACGAGCAGTACTTC.

The CDR3: CASSLGSGDTHEQYF. The DNA for the CDR3 is TGTGCCAGCAGCTTAGGGAGCGGGGACACCCACGAGCAGTACTTC. The chain joins TRBV7-9 to TRBJ2-7; D may be TRBD2 (7 bases). The CDR3 runs 15 residues. CDR1 and CDR2 (germline): SEHNR, FQNEAQ (reference sequence). Trimming stripped 1 base from V and 5 bases from J, with 15 bases between.

The CDR3 loop reads CASSEAGSSYNEQFF. Written as DNA, the CDR3 is TGCGCCAGCAGTGAGGCGGGGAGCTCCTACAATGAGCAGTTCTTC. This chain joins TRBV10-1 and TRBJ2-1; D might be TRBD2 (6 bases). Germline CDR1 is WNHNN and CDR2 is SYGVQD (reference sequence). Deletions cut 2 bases from V and 0 bases from J, with 8 bases between. The CDR3 is 15 amino acids.

The gene calls are TRBV5-8 and TRBJ2-7; 7 positions match TRBD1. Germline values: CDR1 SGHTS, CDR2 YDEGEE. The CDR3 contains 15 residues. V lost 0 bases to trimming and J lost 3 bases; unmatched junction nucleotides: 6. CDR3 sequence: CASSLDGTASYEQYF. In nucleotides, the CDR3 is TGTGCCAGCAGCTTGGACGGGACAGCAAGCTACGAGCAGTACTTC.

The V gene is TRBV27, the J gene TRBJ2-7; 7 bases match TRBD1. This CDR3 spans 14 amino acids. V lost 3 bases, J lost 2 bases, and 4 bases stayed unmatched. Germline CDR1 is MNHEY and CDR2 is SMNVEV (reference sequence). This chain's CDR3 is CASSFGDRAYEQYF. Written as DNA, the CDR3 is TGTGCCAGCAGTTTTGGAGACAGGGCCTACGAGCAGTACTTC.

The genes are TRBV4-3 and TRBJ1-4; 10 positions match TRBD1. The CDR3 runs to 16 residues. J gave up 8 bases and V 3 bases, and 9 bases lay outside the gene matches. The V gene's germline CDR1 is LGHNA and CDR2 YSLEER. CDR3 residues: CASSQEAGTGAEKLFF. CDR3 nucleotides: TGCGCCAGCAGCCAGGAGGCCGGGACAGGGGCAGAAAAACTGTTTTTT.

The V gene is TRBV19, the J gene TRBJ2-7; TRBD1 matches 9 bases. J gave up 6 bases and V 2 bases, and 5 bases lay outside the gene matches. Germline assignment: CDR1 LNHDA and CDR2 SQIVND (reference sequence). The length of the CDR3 is 14 residues. This chain's CDR3 is CASSIQQGAREQYF. The CDR3 DNA reads TGTGCCAGTAGTATACAACAGGGGGCCCGCGAGCAGTACTTC.

V and J are TRBV6-2 or TRBV6-3 and TRBJ2-3, with 10 bases fitting TRBD2. J gave up 2 bases and V 5 bases, and 13 bases lay outside the gene matches. Looked up from germline, CDR1 is MNHEY and CDR2 is SVGEGT. The CDR3 runs 18 residues. This CDR3 is CASSRRLAGVRVTDTQYF. For the CDR3, the DNA is TGTGCCAGCAGTCGGCGGCTAGCGGGAGTCAGGGTCACAGATACGCAGTATTTT.

V is TRBV6-5 and J is TRBJ1-2; D gene uncertain. The V end was cut by 8 bases, the J end by 0 bases, with 13 bases between. The CDR3 length is 14 residues. The germline CDR1 and CDR2 sequences are MNHEY and SVGAGI. CDR3 coding DNA: TGTGCCAGCCTTGACCGATATACTAACTATGGCTACACCTTC. Its translation is CASLDRYTNYGYTF.